The rows below give T cell receptor beta chains drawn from one sample of a study of monozygotic twins with inflammatory bowel disease. TCRdb reprocessed the 5' RACE reads and stores each CDR3 protein as one record, lacking DNA. Its table lists 150,000 to 200,000 distinct CDR3 sequences. Sequencing used blood. The receptors come from a human donor with ulcerative colitis or Crohn's disease, or a healthy co-twin of an affected twin (not recorded which). The CDR3 runs from the conserved cysteine through the conserved F or W. Each record gives: J gene, V gene, CDR3 protein.

TRBJ2-5	TRBV5-4	CASSPRGGLQETQYF
TRBJ2-5	TRBV29-1	CSVAGGSRETQYF
TRBJ1-4	TRBV20-1	CSALQGAFREKLFF
TRBJ1-1	TRBV12-3/TRBV12-4	CASILEAGRGDTEAFF
TRBJ2-7	TRBV6-1	CASSLRTGQVVYEQYF
TRBJ1-2	TRBV28	CASSLSLSGYGYTF
TRBJ2-3	TRBV28	CASLSTDTQYF
TRBJ2-2	TRBV25-1	CASSPRGGTGELFF
TRBJ1-5	TRBV12-5	CASGLVQPRVHQPQHF
TRBJ2-7	TRBV5-5	CASSLDPGGYEQYF
TRBJ1-2	TRBV5-1	CASSPVPGQGRYTF
TRBJ2-3	TRBV9	CASTSGPATDTQYF
TRBJ2-7	TRBV7-9	CASSLGAERPYYEQYF
TRBJ2-6	TRBV11-2	CASSLDWTRYSGANVLTF
TRBJ2-3	TRBV28	CASSPLAGGPLDTQYF
TRBJ2-2	TRBV5-1	CASSQATSGSSTGELFF
TRBJ2-2	TRBV6-5	CASSYVGHTGELFF
TRBJ2-2	TRBV20-1	CSAFGADTFNTGELFF
TRBJ1-1	TRBV15	CATSWGQGDTEAFF
TRBJ2-3	TRBV11-2	CASSLDPLDRVQSDTQYF
TRBJ2-3	TRBV3-1	CASSQEGSGPDTQYF
TRBJ2-1	TRBV12-3/TRBV12-4	CASSLRTAGDNEQFF
TRBJ2-2	TRBV10-3	CAISESSPHGLNTGELFF
TRBJ1-4	TRBV9	CASSVGANNEKLFF
TRBJ2-1	TRBV20-1	CSARVGTRQFF
TRBJ2-6	TRBV20-1	CSARRSGSHSGANVLTF
TRBJ1-1	TRBV5-1	CASSLEWDGPTEAFF
TRBJ2-3	TRBV20-1	CSASGSTDTQYF
TRBJ1-5	TRBV7-9	CASSSGAGGNQPQHF
TRBJ2-5	TRBV24-1	CATSAGRKETQYF
TRBJ2-1	TRBV6-4	CASSLESLGEQFF
TRBJ1-1	TRBV5-1	CASSLVGKNTEAFF
TRBJ2-6	TRBV7-9	CASSRGPTGANVLTF
TRBJ2-7	TRBV7-7	CAGSLRGIYEQYF
TRBJ2-6	TRBV19	CASSISGAGANVLTF
TRBJ1-1	TRBV27	CASSSSPGTGGAAFF
TRBJ1-4	TRBV10-3	CAIKPATNEKLFF
TRBJ1-6	TRBV6-5	CASSYSGGTAVSPLHF
TRBJ2-7	TRBV5-1	CASSFLGSGSYEQYF
TRBJ2-5	TRBV15	CATSRDKSTSGGHQETQYF
TRBJ1-2	TRBV20-1	CSAIRQLTNYGYTF
TRBJ2-5	TRBV4-3	CASSHSKGETQYF
TRBJ2-1	TRBV5-4	CASSWPRGGEQFF
TRBJ2-7	TRBV20-1	CSATGRAYEQYF
TRBJ1-2	TRBV7-2	CASGGGYGYTF
TRBJ2-3	TRBV6-2/TRBV6-3	CASSYRSGGPADTQYF
TRBJ2-5	TRBV15	CATSRDNFLGETQYF